The source of this TCR beta chain is a study of Ad26.COV2.S vaccination and SARS-CoV-2 variants. Germline assignment: CDR1 LNHNV and CDR2 YYDKDF (reference sequence). V shed 5 bases and J shed 3 bases, with 23 bases lying between them. The CDR3 sequence is 18 residues long. Measured with immunoSEQ multiplex PCR; TCRdb has only the in-frame clones, and not every one. The data hold around 500,000 clones, with roughly nine tenths observed a single time. Study results and limitations: Vaccinees and placebo recipients showed similar non-spike TCR breadth. Substantial breadth in spike-specific CD8+ and CD4+ T cell responses was reportedly seen after vaccination.

Noted treatment: some 20 received Ad26.COV2.S at low or high dose, single or two shots; 5 received placebo; per-sample allocation not given. Samples were taken on day 63 after the first vaccine or placebo injection. The shot given was an Ad26 vector that makes Wuhan-strain SARS-CoV-2 spike. On this clone itself: Its antigen is not known.

The sequence came from a person aged 18-65 years who received the Ad26.COV2.S COVID-19 vaccine or a placebo. The sequencing used peripheral blood, collected in a trial of Ad26.COV2.S vaccine versus placebo. The V and J genes are TRBV15 and TRBJ1-5; D remains ambiguous. This CDR3 is CATSLGSVNYRPNQPQHF. The CDR3, as DNA: TGTGCCACCAGCCTAGGGTCGGTGAACTACCGACCCAATCAGCCCCAGCATTTT.